This T cell receptor (beta chain) was obtained from a study of T cell repertoires in cytomegalovirus infection. One entry per CDR3 protein results from TCRdb running MiXCR on the reads. In the table there are 550,000 to 850,000 distinct CDR3 sequences, around 30% of which are singletons. CDR3 length: 13 residues. V was clipped by 1 base and J by 13 bases, with 16 bases between them. Germline V gives CDR1 SGHTA, CDR2 FQGNSA. This clonotype was seen at least ten times. The target antigen is unknown. This TCR was recovered from a human donor in good health (CMV status not recorded). Some clones in this sample may be carry-over from other donors' samples. The genes are TRBV7-2 and TRBJ2-5; D is undetermined. The sample in question was cultured PBMCs, obtained from culture after CMV antigen stimulation. In DNA form, the CDR3 reads TGTGCCAGCAGCTTAGACGATGACCAATCACGGTACTTC. Encoded protein: CASSLDDDQSRYF.